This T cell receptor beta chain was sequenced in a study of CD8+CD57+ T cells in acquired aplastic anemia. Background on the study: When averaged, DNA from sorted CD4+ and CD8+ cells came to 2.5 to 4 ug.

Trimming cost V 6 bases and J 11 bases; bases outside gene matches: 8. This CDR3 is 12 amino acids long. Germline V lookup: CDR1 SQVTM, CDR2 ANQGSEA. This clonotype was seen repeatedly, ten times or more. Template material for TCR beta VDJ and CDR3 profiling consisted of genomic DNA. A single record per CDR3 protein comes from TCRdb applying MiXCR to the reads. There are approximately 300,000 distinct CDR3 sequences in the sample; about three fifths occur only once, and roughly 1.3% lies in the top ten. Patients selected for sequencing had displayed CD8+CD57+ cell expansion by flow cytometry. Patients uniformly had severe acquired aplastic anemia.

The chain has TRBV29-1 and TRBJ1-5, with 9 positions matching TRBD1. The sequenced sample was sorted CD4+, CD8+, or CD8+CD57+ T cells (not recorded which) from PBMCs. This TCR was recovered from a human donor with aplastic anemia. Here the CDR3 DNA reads TGCAGCGTCGGTTCCGACAGGGGGTCCCAGCATTTT. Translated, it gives CSVGSDRGSQHF.